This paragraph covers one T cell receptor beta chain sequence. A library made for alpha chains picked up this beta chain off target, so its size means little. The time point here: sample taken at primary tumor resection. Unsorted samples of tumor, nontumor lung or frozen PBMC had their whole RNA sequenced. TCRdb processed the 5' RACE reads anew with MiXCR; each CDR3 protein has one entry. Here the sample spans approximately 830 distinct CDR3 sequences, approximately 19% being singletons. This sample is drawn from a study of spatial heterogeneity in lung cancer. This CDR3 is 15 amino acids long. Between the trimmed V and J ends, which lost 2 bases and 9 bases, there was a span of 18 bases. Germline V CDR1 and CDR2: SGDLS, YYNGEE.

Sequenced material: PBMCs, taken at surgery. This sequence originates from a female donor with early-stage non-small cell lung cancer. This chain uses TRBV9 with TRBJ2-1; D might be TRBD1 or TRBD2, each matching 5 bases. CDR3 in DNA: TGTGCCAGCAGCGTTAGGGGACCCCCGGGCGGTGAGCAGTTCTTC. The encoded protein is CASSVRGPPGGEQFF.